This T cell receptor beta chain is from a study of blood T cell repertoires in COVID-19. Turning to the study itself: Donors in the United States, Italy and Spain gave samples during acute or convalescent COVID-19. Sources were T cells, B-cell-depleted T cells, or PBMCs; the material itself was cDNA or gDNA.

The authors' processing: Estimated nucleated cell counts came from reference gene primer amplification. The protocol was immunoSEQ multiplex PCR, while the TCRdb copy is restricted to in-frame clones and leaves out a portion. V and J calls and clone size are copied from that table; D and trimming were computed from the DNA. The sample comprises 150,000 to 200,000 clones, under 90% of which are singletons, and roughly 15% rests with the top ten. Enrolled during active infection, Seattle patients were then followed longitudinally. The sample holds one count of this clone. Sequenced: peripheral blood. The source of this sequence is a woman aged 65 to 85 with COVID-19, enrolled during active disease.

CDR3 amino acids: CASSAYETQYF. The DNA of the CDR3 is TGTGCCAGCAGCGCCTACGAGACCCAGTACTTC. The V and J genes are TRBV7-2 and TRBJ2-5; D is ambiguous. Germline V lookup: CDR1 SGHTA, CDR2 FQGNSA. V lost 5 bases and J 5 bases, leaving 6 bases between the germline ends. This CDR3 has 11 residues. Complete variable domain (other parts from reference TRBV7-2 and TRBJ2-5): GAGVSQSPSNKVTEKGKDVELRCDPISGHTALYWYRQSLGQGLEFLIYFQGNSAPDKSGLPSDRFSAERTGGSVSTLTIQRTQQEDSAVYLCASSAYETQYFGPGTRLLVL.